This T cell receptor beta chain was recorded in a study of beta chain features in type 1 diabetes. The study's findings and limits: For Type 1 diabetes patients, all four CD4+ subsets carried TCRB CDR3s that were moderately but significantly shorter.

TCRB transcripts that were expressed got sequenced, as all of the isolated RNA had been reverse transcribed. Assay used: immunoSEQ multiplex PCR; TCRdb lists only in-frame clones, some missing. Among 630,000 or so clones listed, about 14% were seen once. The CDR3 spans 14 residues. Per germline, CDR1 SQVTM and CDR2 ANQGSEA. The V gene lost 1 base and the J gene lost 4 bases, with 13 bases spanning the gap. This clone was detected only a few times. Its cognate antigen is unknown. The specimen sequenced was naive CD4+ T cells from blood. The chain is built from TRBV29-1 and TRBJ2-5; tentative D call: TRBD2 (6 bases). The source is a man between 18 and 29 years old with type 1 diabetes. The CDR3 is CSVEGTTGGETQYF. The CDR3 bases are TGCAGCGTTGAAGGGACAACCGGGGGAGAGACCCAGTACTTC.